The clone carrying this TCR beta chain was picked up many times. The data derive from a study of neurological immune-mediated disorders. In TCRdb, the 5' RACE reads were re-called with MiXCR into one record per CDR3 protein. The table lists about 120,000 distinct CDR3 sequences, about 3.4% of them singletons. Germline values: CDR1 SGHVS, CDR2 FQNEAQ. V was pared by 5 bases and J by 3 bases, with 20 bases between. CDR3 size: 16 residues. V and J are TRBV7-8 and TRBJ2-7; D may be TRBD1 (6 bases). This receptor was identified in a woman aged 25 to 39 with multiple sclerosis. The sequenced material came from PBMCs. The CDR3 bases are TGTGCCAGCAGCAGAGTCCTAGGGGGTACAGGCTACGAGCAGTACTTC. Amino acids: CASSRVLGGTGYEQYF.